This is a list of T cell receptor beta chains from one sample in a study of blood T cell repertoires in COVID-19. Sequencing used immunoSEQ multiplex PCR; TCRdb keeps in-frame clones, though not all of them. The sample consists of fewer than 110,000 clones, around 93% of them appearing once. Sequenced material: peripheral blood. All receptors derive from a man aged 45 to 65 with acute or convalescent COVID-19. Each CDR3 is given with its conserved first and last residue. Fields, in order: clone size, J gene, D gene, V gene, CDR3 protein, CDR3 DNA. D genes are given only for firm matches. Clone size is not always given. Where it is, it says once, few, many or a class for expanded clones.

>NA|TRBJ1-1|TRBD1|TRBV6-5
CASSYDRGDTEAFF
TGTGCCAGCAGTTACGACAGGGGAGATACTGAAGCTTTCTTT
>few|TRBJ1-1|NA|TRBV5-6
CASSFEAEAFF
TGTGCCAGCAGCTTTGAGGCTGAAGCTTTCTTT
>NA|TRBJ1-2|NA|TRBV4-3
CASSQDWADPGYTF
TGCGCCAGCAGCCAAGATTGGGCAGACCCTGGCTACACCTTC
>NA|TRBJ2-2|NA|TRBV5-1
CASSQGGAGELFF
TGCGCCAGCAGCCAGGGGGGAGCCGGGGAGCTGTTTTTT
>NA|TRBJ2-3|NA|TRBV9
CASSPTASTDTQYF
TGTGCCAGCAGTCCGACAGCGAGCACAGATACGCAGTATTTT
>NA|TRBJ2-5|TRBD2|TRBV9
CASSGTSGLQETQYF
TGTGCCAGCAGCGGGACTAGCGGCCTCCAAGAGACCCAGTACTTC
>NA|TRBJ1-2|NA|TRBV28
CASTSPGNYGYTF
TGTGCCAGCACCTCCCCGGGGAACTATGGCTACACCTTC
>NA|TRBJ1-2|NA|TRBV11-2
CASSPPRQAYGYTF
TGTGCCAGCAGCCCCCCCCGCCAGGCCTATGGCTACACCTTC
>NA|TRBJ2-1|TRBD1|TRBV7-2
CASSLFGSDRIYNEQFF
TGTGCCAGCAGCTTATTCGGGTCGGACAGGATCTACAATGAGCAGTTCTTC
>NA|TRBJ2-7|NA|TRBV11-2
CASSGGFGFSYEQYF
TGTGCCAGCAGTGGAGGGTTCGGCTTCTCCTACGAGCAGTACTTC
>once|TRBJ1-5|NA|TRBV19
CASSINGGFHQPQHF
TGTGCCAGTAGTATAAATGGAGGGTTCCATCAGCCCCAGCATTTT
>few|TRBJ1-6|NA|TRBV7-2
CASSGQPINSPLHF
TGTGCCAGCAGTGGACAGCCCATCAATTCACCCCTCCACTTT
>NA|TRBJ2-5|NA|TRBV6-5
CASSSTTVPRETQYF
TGTGCCAGCAGTTCTACGACAGTTCCCCGGGAGACCCAGTACTTC
>few|TRBJ1-1|TRBD1|TRBV27
CASSPWGQQNTEAFF
TGTGCCAGCAGTCCCTGGGGACAGCAGAACACTGAAGCTTTCTTT
>NA|TRBJ2-1|NA|TRBV5-1
CASSLGLGVNEQFF
TGCGCCAGCAGCTTGGGCTTAGGGGTCAATGAGCAGTTCTTC
>NA|TRBJ1-6|NA|TRBV7-2
CASSSQGGWNSPLHF
TGTGCCAGCAGCTCCCAGGGAGGTTGGAATTCACCCCTCCACTTT
>NA|TRBJ1-6|NA|TRBV10-3
CAISESENSPLHF
TGTGCCATCAGTGAGTCAGAGAATTCACCCCTCCACTTT